This T cell receptor (beta chain) was sequenced for a study of pediatric ulcerative colitis. During colonoscopy, one to two rectal pinch biopsies were collected. The table came from immunoSEQ multiplex PCR; TCRdb's copy has only in-frame clones and leaves some out. This table holds 35,000 to 45,000 clones, roughly 82% found once. Per germline, CDR1 SGHTA and CDR2 FQGNSA. This CDR3 spans 15 amino acids. Trimming removed 2 bases at V and 5 bases at J, with 15 bases between. The sample comprised gut tissue. This sequence was found in a boy aged 5-17 years with severe ulcerative colitis. This chain uses TRBV7-2 with TRBJ1-1; D perhaps matches TRBD1 (5 bases). This CDR3 reads CASSLYWGSGTEAFF. CDR3 DNA: TGTGCCAGCAGCTTATACTGGGGCTCTGGGACTGAAGCTTTCTTT.